This T cell receptor (beta chain) was identified during a study of blood T cell repertoires in COVID-19. Study context: Sources were T cells, B-cell-depleted T cells, or PBMCs; the material itself was cDNA or gDNA.

Study processing details: Reference gene primer amplification gave nucleated cell count estimates. The method was immunoSEQ multiplex PCR; TCRdb's version includes in-frame clones alone and lacks a portion of them. V and J calls plus clone size are reproduced from that table; the DNA served to infer D and trimming. This table has 220,000 or so clones, about 82% appearing once. V lost 5 bases, J lost 3 bases, and 8 bases lay in between. Germline V lookup: CDR1 PRHDT, CDR2 FYEKMQ (reference sequence). The CDR3 contains 12 residues. Which cohort a participant joined came from the clinical history participants gave. Recovered participants had two consecutive negative NP/OP PCR tests, healthcare professional clearance, or symptom resolution.

This TCR came from a woman between 50 and 59 years old who had recovered from COVID-19. The specimen sequenced was PBMCs or T cells enriched from blood (not recorded which). The chain couples TRBV13 to TRBJ2-7; tentative D call: TRBD1 (5 bases). The CDR3 nucleotides read TGTGCCAGCAGCCACCAGGGCTACGAGCAGTACTTC. Translated: CASSHQGYEQYF.